The subject of this entry is one T cell receptor (beta chain). Its antigen is unknown. Reverse transcription of about 0.5 to 1 ug RNA used random hexamers. TCR beta CDR3 was amplified by immunoSEQ covering 54 Vbeta and 13 Jbeta. TCRdb fed the immunoSEQ multiplex PCR reads into MiXCR, producing one record per CDR3 protein. The table lists about 180,000 distinct CDR3 sequences, under 95% of them singletons, with 0.12% in the top ten. This entry is derived from a study of CD8 T cells in Susac syndrome. Study-level background: Patients with Susac syndrome, at blood draw, were therapy-naive, on corticosteroids, or on intravenous immunoglobulin alone. Study-wide results and limits: TCR sequencing and HLA analysis covered a relatively small number of individuals. No clonal expansion appeared among CD4+ T cells in Susac patients.

V lost 1 base, J lost 6 bases, and 4 bases lay in between. This CDR3 has 12 residues. Germline CDR1 MGHDK, CDR2 SYGVNS. Sequences were obtained from CD4+ T cells from PBMCs. This receptor was identified in a human donor with Susac syndrome. The chain joins TRBV25-1 to TRBJ2-1, with D unclear. The CDR3 loop is CASSEWGNEQFF. CDR3 bases: TGTGCCAGCAGTGAATGGGGCAATGAGCAGTTCTTC.